Listed here is a single T cell receptor (beta chain). The antigen is undetermined. The V end lost 3 bases, the J end lost 7 bases, and 6 bases lay between the germline ends. The germline V gene encodes CDR1 MNHNS and CDR2 SASEGT. The length of the CDR3 is 11 residues. This sample was taken from a study of T cell responses to AZD1222 COVID-19 vaccine. Study-wide findings and caveats: Donors, mostly white British, included more females; clonal diversity was possibly underestimated. Spike-specific TCR repertoires showed rising breadth and depth after two AZD1222 doses.

The repertoire was sequenced with immunoSEQ multiplex PCR; TCRdb's copy has only in-frame clones and lacks some. The sample yields roughly 150,000 clones, 90% seen once. V is TRBV6-1 and J is TRBJ1-2; the D gene is possibly TRBD1 (6 bases). The TCR originated in an adult who received the AZD1222 COVID-19 vaccine. The sample was peripheral blood, taken 28 days after the second AZD1222 dose. CDR3 region: CASSDRGGYTF. The CDR3 coding sequence is TGTGCCAGCAGTGACAGGGGTGGCTACACCTTC.